The 11 T cell receptor beta chains below were found in one sample sequenced in a study of tumor and adjacent non-tumor tissue in lung cancer. This sample's RNA came from whole unsorted tissue. This non-tumor lung sample came from over 3 cm beyond the tumor edge. A modified ARM-PCR protocol with three rounds of nested PCR amplified TCRbeta. TCRdb recomputed calls from the multiplex PCR reads with MiXCR, one row per CDR3 protein. This table holds approximately 79,000 distinct CDR3 sequences, around 76% found once. Sequenced input: distant non-tumor lung tissue. These receptors were taken from a man between 65 and 79 years old with non-small cell lung cancer.

This clonotype showed up just once. This CDR3 fails to terminate in the conserved phenylalanine or tryptophan, so it likely reflects a read error. The V and J genes are TRBV5-4 and TRBJ1-1; 7 bases match TRBD1. This CDR3 comprises 14 residues. From germline, CDR1 is SGHNT and CDR2 YYREEE (reference sequence). The CDR3: CANSLDRASTEAFS. The CDR3 nucleotides are TGTGCCAACAGCCTTGACAGGGCAAGCACTGAAGCTTTCTCT.

A note on this clonotype: One junction end disagrees with the germline gene, perhaps due to a read error. The chain links TRBV6-5 to TRBJ1-5; D may be TRBD1 (6 bases). Germline CDR1 and CDR2: MNHEY and SVGAGI. The CDR3 loop spans 17 amino acids. The CDR3 loop reads CASSPGEGGRFNQPQNF. CDR3 DNA: TGTGCCAGCAGTCCCGGCGAAGGGGGACGGTTTAATCAGCCCCAGAATTTT.

The V call is TRBV20-1, the J call TRBJ1-6; maybe TRBD1 (6 bases). The germline V gene encodes CDR1 DFQATT and CDR2 SNEGSKA (reference sequence). CDR3 length: 14 amino acids. V was cut by 0 bases and J by 10 bases, with 13 bases left in between. The CDR3 here is CSARDLGGHSPLHF. The CDR3 region has the DNA TGCAGTGCTAGAGATCTGGGGGGCCACTCACCCCTCCACTTT.

This rearrangement joins TRBV11-2 to TRBJ2-5; tentatively, D is TRBD2 (5 bases). Germline CDR1 reads SGHAT; CDR2 reads FQNNGV. The CDR3 is 15 amino acids. V lost 9 bases to trimming and J lost 2 bases, with 19 bases between them. CDR3 loop: CARSPGIVEQETQYF. The CDR3 DNA follows: TGTGCCAGGAGCCCGGGGATAGTTGAGCAAGAGACCCAGTACTTC. Based on the CDR3 plus reference TRBV11-2 and TRBJ2-5, the full variable domain is EAGVAQSPRYKIIEKRQSVAFWCNPISGHATLYWYQQILGQGPKLLIQFQNNGVVDDSQLPKDRFSAERLKGVDSTLKIQPAKLEDSAVYLCARSPGIVEQETQYFGPGTRLLVL.

As regards this clonotype: A single base separates this from a much larger clone, so it may be a read error. The V and J genes are TRBV5-1 and TRBJ2-1; 8 nucleotides agree with TRBD2. This CDR3 region has 13 residues. V trimming: 7 bases; J trimming: 10 bases; junction bases outside the gene matches: 10. Germline V gene data show CDR1 as SGHRS and CDR2 as YFSETQ. This chain's CDR3 is CASLRRPGGEQFF. CDR3 nucleotide sequence: TGCGCCAGCCTGAGGAGGCCGGGGGGGGAGCAGTTCTTC.

This chain joins TRBV10-2 and TRBJ1-1; TRBD1 might be the D (5 bases). The CDR3 is made up of 12 amino acids. Trimming took 6 bases from V and 6 from J, leaving 11 bases between them. Germline CDR1 is WSHSY and CDR2 is SAAADI. CDR3 in amino acids: CASRGRGAEAFF. Here the CDR3 DNA reads TGCGCCAGCAGGGGTAGGGGCGCTGAAGCTTTCTTT.

Concerning this clonotype itself: A junction boundary mismatches the germline segment, possibly from a read error. The genes are TRBV20-1 and TRBJ1-6, with 7 bases that match TRBD1. CDR3 length equals 14 residues. Germline V CDR1 and CDR2: DFQATT, SNEGSKA (reference sequence). CDR3 coding DNA: TGCAGTGCTAGTAGTCAGGGGGATAATTCATCCCTCCACTTT. This encodes CSASSQGDNSSLHF.

This clonotype was seen many times. V usage is TRBV11-3 and J usage is TRBJ2-7, with D unresolved. Germline V lookup: CDR1 SGHNT, CDR2 YENEEA. The CDR3 spans 12 residues. Trimming took 4 bases from V and 6 from J, leaving 10 bases between them. CDR3 DNA: TGTGCCAGCAGCTCTTGGGCCCCCGAGCAGTACTTC. Translating it yields CASSSWAPEQYF.

The V and J genes are TRBV11-3 and TRBJ2-3; tentative D call: TRBD2 (5 bases). V lost 9 bases and J 1 base, leaving 17 bases between the germline ends. The CDR3 runs to 15 residues. The germline V gene has CDR1 SGHNT and CDR2 YENEEA. CDR3 residues: CARTRRELGTDTQYF. As DNA, the CDR3 is TGTGCCAGAACCCGTCGGGAACTAGGCACAGATACGCAGTATTTT.

Of note for this clonotype: This could be a read error, since a much larger clone is one nucleotide away. This sequence joins TRBV6-6 and TRBJ1-3, with D unclear. Germline assignment: CDR1 MNHNY and CDR2 SVGAGI (reference sequence). The CDR3 loop spans 14 amino acids. CDR3 protein: CASSLSVTGNTLYF. CDR3 sequence (DNA): TGTGCCAGCAGTCTTTCGGTAACTGGAAACACCTTATATTTT.

V is TRBV7-9 and J is TRBJ2-1; D is perhaps TRBD1 or TRBD2 (6 bases each). V was shortened by 5 bases and J by 5 bases, with 16 bases between the two germline ends. CDR1 is SEHNR and CDR2 is FQNEAQ in the germline V gene (reference sequence). CDR3 length: 15 residues. The CDR3 protein is CASSLSGGGNNEQFF. DNA of the CDR3: TGTGCCAGCAGCCTCTCCGGGGGCGGTAACAATGAGCAGTTCTTC.